Listed here are 5 T cell receptor beta chains from one sample, sequenced in a study of early T cells in non-severe SARS-CoV-2 infection. TCRdb re-analysed the 5' RACE reads in MiXCR, keeping a single row per CDR3 protein. The sample holds some 81,000 distinct CDR3 sequences, roughly 9.6% seen once. The specimen sequenced was whole blood. These TCRs come from an adult who was a healthcare worker with PCR-confirmed SARS-CoV-2 infection or an uninfected control (not recorded which).

This clonotype was seen at least ten times. The gene calls are TRBV12-3 or TRBV12-4 and TRBJ2-5, with D possibly TRBD2 on 7 matching bases. V was pared by 3 bases and J by 6 bases, with 14 bases between. This CDR3 is 14 amino acids long. For the CDR3, the DNA is TGTGCCAGCAGTTTTGGGGGGGGCGGAAAGACCCAGTACTTC. Translation: CASSFGGGGKTQYF.

In this sample, this clonotype turned up many times. The chain carries TRBV25-1 and TRBJ2-3; the match to TRBD2 covers 14 bases. The CDR3 is 17 amino acids. Germline V gene lookup returns CDR1 MGHDK and CDR2 SYGVNS. Trimming took 7 bases from V and 1 from J; bases not matched to a gene: 7. CDR3 loop: CASNTPGLAGGTDTQYF. CDR3 sequence (DNA): TGTGCCAGCAACACACCGGGACTAGCGGGAGGCACAGATACGCAGTATTTT.

A few counts support this clonotype. The chain combines TRBV7-9 with TRBJ1-2; 10 bases agree with TRBD1. V lost 0 bases, J lost 6 bases, and 13 bases stayed unmatched. CDR1 SEHNR and CDR2 FQNEAQ come from the germline V gene (reference sequence). The CDR3 runs to 18 residues. CDR3 DNA sequence: TGTGCCAGCAGCTTAGCGGGACAGGGGAGAGTCTCGGGAAATGGCTACACCTTC. The encoded protein is CASSLAGQGRVSGNGYTF.

This clonotype was recorded many times. The rearrangement links TRBV18 to TRBJ2-7; D possibly corresponds to TRBD2 (5 bases). Germline V gives CDR1 KGHSH, CDR2 LQKENI. The CDR3 runs to 14 residues. Between the trimmed V and J ends, which lost 2 bases and 2 bases, there was a span of 10 bases. CDR3 amino acids: CASSPGQRTYEQYF. CDR3 nucleotides: TGTGCCAGCTCACCAGGTCAGCGGACCTACGAGCAGTACTTC.

This clonotype was picked up many times. The CDR3 DNA sequence: TGTGCCAGCAGGCCGGGGGAAAACTATGGCTACACCTTC. Its translation: CASRPGENYGYTF. This chain joins TRBV6-1 and TRBJ1-2; D perhaps matches TRBD1 (5 bases). The CDR3 has 13 residues. Germline-derived CDR1 and CDR2 are MNHNS and SASEGT. Deletions cut 6 bases from V and 2 bases from J, with 10 bases between.